The 18 T cell receptor beta chains listed next were all sequenced from one sample in a study of T cell repertoires in cytomegalovirus infection. TCRdb reprocessed the reads with MiXCR, giving one entry per CDR3 protein. The table lists 200,000 to 300,000 distinct CDR3 sequences, approximately 8.3% of them singletons. Sequenced: PBMCs. These receptors all come from a human donor in good health (CMV status not recorded). Some clones in this sample may be carry-over from other donors' samples.

The CDR3 reads CAISDGTGGLETQYF. The CDR3 nucleotides are TGTGCCATCAGTGACGGGACAGGGGGTTTAGAGACCCAGTACTTC. The V and J genes are TRBV10-3 and TRBJ2-5; 11 bases map to TRBD1. In germline, CDR1 is ENHRY, CDR2 SYGVKD. The CDR3 is made up of 15 amino acids. The J segment lost 4 bases and the V segment lost 3 bases, leaving 4 bases of the junction unmatched.

This chain connects TRBV28 to TRBJ1-5; 8 nucleotides line up with TRBD1. Losses at the gene ends were 2 bases for V and 5 bases for J; bases not matched to a gene: 5. The CDR3 consists of 15 residues. From germline, CDR1 is MDHEN and CDR2 SYDVKM. For the CDR3, the DNA is TGTGCCAGCAGTTTAGTACAGGGGGTTTATCAGCCCCAGCATTTT. Protein sequence: CASSLVQGVYQPQHF.

Ten or more counts support this clonotype. J is TRBJ1-5 and V is TRBV6-5; no firm D call. Germline V lookup: CDR1 MNHEY, CDR2 SVGAGI. Trimming took off 6 bases at V and 1 base at J, with 13 bases between the two ends. There are 15 residues in the CDR3. The CDR3 loop is CASRAFSASNQPQHF. In DNA form, the CDR3 reads TGTGCCAGCAGAGCCTTCTCCGCAAGCAATCAGCCCCAGCATTTT.

There are many counts of this clonotype. This sequence joins TRBV7-6 and TRBJ1-6; D gene ambiguous. This CDR3 spans 14 amino acids. V was trimmed by 5 bases and J by 2 bases, leaving 7 bases between them. In germline, CDR1 is SGHVS, CDR2 FNYEAQ. CDR3 residues: CASSRGAYNSPLHF. Here the CDR3 DNA reads TGTGCCAGCAGCCGCGGGGCCTATAATTCACCCCTCCACTTT.

This chain links TRBV12-3 or TRBV12-4 with TRBJ2-7, with TRBD1 matching 7 bases. The CDR3 loop spans 15 amino acids. The J segment lost 6 bases and the V segment lost 1 base, leaving 9 bases of the junction unmatched. Here the CDR3 reads CASSLETGSLGEQYF. DNA for the CDR3: TGTGCCAGCAGTTTAGAGACAGGGTCCCTCGGCGAGCAGTACTTC.

This clonotype was observed at least ten times. The V and J genes are TRBV7-2 and TRBJ2-6, with D possibly TRBD2 on 5 matching bases. Trimming took 1 base from V and 0 from J, leaving 7 bases between them. CDR3 size: 16 residues. Germline V gene data show CDR1 as SGHTA and CDR2 as FQGNSA. The CDR3 sequence: CASSLVAGSGANVLTF. CDR3 bases: TGTGCCAGCAGCTTAGTGGCGGGCTCTGGGGCCAACGTCCTGACTTTC.

This clonotype has more than one count but fewer than ten. The rearrangement links TRBV7-9 to TRBJ2-3; D possibly corresponds to TRBD1 (6 bases). This CDR3 contains 14 residues. Looked up from germline, CDR1 is SEHNR and CDR2 is FQNEAQ (reference sequence). V lost 5 bases and J 8 bases, leaving 17 bases between the germline ends. The CDR3 loop reads CASSLDSPAATQYF. CDR3 coding DNA: TGTGCCAGCAGCCTGGACAGCCCCGCAGCTACGCAGTATTTT.

This clonotype was recorded at least ten times. This chain links TRBV7-2 with TRBJ1-1; tentative D call: TRBD1 (5 bases). Trimming removed 2 bases at V and 0 bases at J, with 13 bases between. Germline CDR1 reads SGHTA; CDR2 reads FQGNSA. The CDR3 totals 16 residues. The CDR3 DNA follows: TGTGCCAGCAGCTTAATTGCAGGGACCCTGAACACTGAAGCTTTCTTT. It yields the protein CASSLIAGTLNTEAFF.

V usage is TRBV7-8 and J usage is TRBJ1-5; D is unclear. CDR1 is SGHVS, CDR2 FQNEAQ, per germline. The V end lost 4 bases, the J end lost 6 bases, and 13 bases lay between the germline ends. The CDR3 has 14 residues. The CDR3 sequence: CASSSGLGTQPQHF. The CDR3 DNA reads TGTGCCAGCAGCTCGGGTCTTGGAACTCAGCCCCAGCATTTT.

A word on this clonotype: Being one base from a much bigger clone, this may be a read error. The chain combines TRBV10-3 with TRBJ1-1, with TRBD1 identical over 8 bases. The CDR3 runs 13 residues. Germline CDR1 reads ENHRY; CDR2 reads SYGVKD. CDR3: CVADRGVNTEAFF. CDR3 nucleotide sequence: TGTGTCGCAGACAGGGGAGTGAACACTGAAGCTTTCTTT.

The table lists this clonotype with a few counts. The V and J genes are TRBV24-1 and TRBJ2-3; a weak D match, TRBD2 (6 bases). Germline V gives CDR1 KGHDR, CDR2 SFDVKD. This CDR3 spans 15 amino acids. The V end lost 5 bases, the J end lost 4 bases, and 15 bases lay between the germline ends. The CDR3 reads CATSAFLSGADTQYF. In nucleotides, the CDR3 is TGTGCCACCAGTGCCTTTCTCTCGGGGGCAGATACGCAGTATTTT.

The rearrangement uses TRBV28 and TRBJ1-1, with TRBD1 as a possible D gene (6 bases). The CDR3 consists of 14 residues. The V end was cut by 5 bases, the J end by 8 bases, with 18 bases between. The V gene's germline CDR1 is MDHEN and CDR2 SYDVKM. CDR3 bases: TGTGCCAGCAGTCTCTCATACGGGACACTAGAAGCTTTCTTT. Amino acids: CASSLSYGTLEAFF.

This clonotype was seen ten or more times. This chain connects TRBV12-3 or TRBV12-4 to TRBJ1-2; 10 nucleotides match TRBD1. The CDR3 covers 17 residues. The J segment lost 4 bases and the V segment lost 5 bases, leaving 13 bases of the junction unmatched. DNA of the CDR3: TGTGCCAGCAGTCCCCGGGACAGGGGTTATATTATCTATGGCTACACCTTC. The encoded protein is CASSPRDRGYIIYGYTF.

Concerning this clonotype: This may be a read error: a much more frequent sequence differs by one nucleotide. The gene calls are TRBV7-2 and TRBJ2-6; D not resolved. Germline V gives CDR1 SGHTA, CDR2 FQGNSA. The CDR3 contains 18 residues. DNA of the CDR3: TGTGCCAGCAGCTTAGTAGTGGGTTCGATCTCTGGGACCAACGTCCTGACTTTC. It yields the protein CASSLVVGSISGTNVLTF.

This rearrangement joins TRBV20-1 to TRBJ1-1, with D unresolved. Looked up from germline, CDR1 is DFQATT and CDR2 is SNEGSKA (reference sequence). The CDR3 sequence is 13 residues long. Trimming pared 5 bases from V and 2 bases from J, leaving 12 bases between. The CDR3 DNA reads as TGCAGTGCTCCCTCAGGAGCAAACACTGAAGCTTTCTTT. This translates into CSAPSGANTEAFF.

This clonotype was seen a handful of times. V usage is TRBV5-1 and J usage is TRBJ1-2, with 8 bases aligning to TRBD1. The length of the CDR3 is 14 residues. CDR1 and CDR2 from the germline V gene are SGHRS and YFSETQ. Trimming removed 4 bases from V and 6 bases from J; junction bases left unmatched: 8. The chain's CDR3 is CASSPGTGLDGYTF. The CDR3 coding sequence is TGCGCCAGCAGCCCAGGGACAGGCCTTGATGGCTACACCTTC.

This clonotype was counted at least ten times. The chain combines TRBV7-2 with TRBJ2-7; D may be TRBD2 (6 bases). This CDR3 comprises 14 residues. CDR1 and CDR2 from the germline V gene are SGHTA and FQGNSA. Trimming removed 4 bases from V and 6 bases from J, with 16 bases in between. The CDR3 loop is CASSSAIAVTEQYF. In DNA form, the CDR3 reads TGTGCCAGCAGCTCCGCGATAGCGGTTACCGAGCAGTACTTC.

The table lists this clonotype with many counts. The rearrangement joins TRBV6-5 to TRBJ1-6, with no clear D. Trimming cost V 2 bases and J 9 bases, with 8 bases left between them. The CDR3 length is 13 residues. Germline CDR1 is MNHEY and CDR2 is SVGAGI. In DNA form, the CDR3 reads TGTGCCAGCAGTTACGCCCCCTCTTCACCCCTCCACTTT. It yields the protein CASSYAPSSPLHF.